A single sample is the source of the 10 T cell receptor delta chains below, sequenced in a study of γδ T cells in repeated Plasmodium falciparum infection. Bulk repertoires came from Vgamma9/Vdelta2+ or Vdelta2-negative gammadelta T cells flow-sorted from PBMC. TCRdb reprocessed the multiplex PCR reads using CATT. The sample contains approximately 60,000 delta-chain clones, around 1.7% of which appear only once. Sequenced material: gamma-delta T cells from blood. The receptors come from a pool of human donors (malaria-infected and uninfected, not separated).

A few counts support this clone. This likely came from a read error, as a far larger clone is one base away. Other DNA sequences in this specimen translate into the identical CDR3. V usage is TRDV3 and J usage is TRDJ1, with D possibly TRDD2 on 6 matching bases. Germline V gene sequence: CDR1 TVYSNPD, CDR2 GDNSRS (reference sequence). Trimming left V 0 bases short and J 6 bases short, with 32 bases between. The CDR3 covers 19 residues. This CDR3 reads CAFRCALPFLRGPDYKLIF. The CDR3 coding sequence is TGTGCCTTTAGGTGCGCACTGCCTTTCCTAAGGGGACCCGACTATAAACTCATCTTT.

This clone was picked up a small number of times. The TCRdb record carries a much larger clone's protein, which differs from this DNA's translation at residue 12; a read error is the likely cause, and the protein listed here is the DNA translation. This rearrangement joins TRDV2 to TRDJ1, with 8 bases aligning to TRDD3. Trimming cost V 3 bases and J 2 bases; bases outside gene matches: 31. The CDR3 runs to 23 residues. CDR1 is GEAIGNYY and CDR2 is EKD in the germline V gene. The CDR3 reads CACDSEGDKREILGSSRTDKLIF. The CDR3 nucleotides are TGTGCCTGTGACTCTGAGGGGGATAAAAGAGAGATTTTGGGATCTAGTCGTACCGATAAACTCATCTTT.

Of note for this clone: This DNA translates differently at residue 12 from the TCRdb protein, which is that of a much larger clone; a read error is likely, and the protein shown is the DNA's own translation. The J gene is TRDJ1, the V gene TRDV2, with 9 bases aligning to TRDD3. TCRdb lists no J gene, so it was determined here by aligning the DNA to germline. Trimming at V came to 0 bases and at J to 6 bases, leaving 28 bases not matched to a gene. The CDR3 extends over 22 amino acids. Germline CDR1 and CDR2: GEAIGNYY and EKD. In DNA form, the CDR3 reads TGTGCCTGTGACACCGTTCTTCGGCCTCATACTAGGGGATACGCCGCACCTAATAAACTCATCTTT. Protein product: CACDTVLRPHTRGYAAPNKLIF.

This clone was seen repeatedly, ten times or more. The protein recorded in TCRdb matches a much larger clone and deviates from this DNA's translation at residue 15, suggesting a read error; the protein here is obtained by translating the DNA. The chain carries TRDV2 and TRDJ1; tentative D call: TRDD3 (6 bases). Trimming cost V 1 base and J 3 bases, with 29 bases left between them. CDR3 length: 20 amino acids. CDR1 GEAIGNYY and CDR2 EKD come from the germline V gene. The CDR3 sequence: CACDTLRVLGGPVIADKLIF. CDR3 nucleotides: TGTGCCTGTGACACTCTTAGAGTACTGGGTGGGCCGGTCATCGCCGATAAACTCATCTTT.

This clone was seen only a few times. This DNA's translation differs at residue 14 from TCRdb's protein, which comes from a much larger clone; a read error is likely, and the protein shown is translated from the DNA. J is TRDJ1 and V is TRDV1, with D possibly matching TRDD3 (6 bases). Assignment of the J gene here rests on matching the DNA to germline, because TCRdb gives none. Trimming removed 1 base from V and 1 base from J, with 25 bases in between. Germline V gives CDR1 TSWWSYY, CDR2 QGS. The CDR3 has 20 amino acids. CDR3 sequence (DNA): TGTGCTCTTGGGGAACCCAAAAAGTGGGTCTGGGGACCGTGCACCGATAAACTCATCTTT. Protein: CALGEPKKWVWGPCTDKLIF.

Concerning this clone itself: The amino acid sequence in TCRdb belongs to a much larger clone and departs from this DNA's translation at residue 9, likely a sequencing read error; the sequence shown is translated from the DNA. The chain couples TRDV1 to TRDJ1; TRDD3 agrees at 12 bases. The CDR3 runs to 27 residues. V shed 1 base and J 0 bases; nucleotides not matched to a gene: 33. From germline, CDR1 is TSWWSYY and CDR2 QGS. CDR3 DNA: TGTGCTCTTGGGGAACCATCAGTTAGAGCGTTTAGGAGCGAACAACTGGGGGATACCTGGTACACCGATAAACTCATCTTT. The encoded protein is CALGEPSVRAFRSEQLGDTWYTDKLIF.

The sample holds a few counts of this clone. The TCRdb protein comes from a much larger clone and disagrees with this DNA's translation at residue 8, likely due to a read error; the protein given here is derived from the DNA. In nucleotides, the CDR3 is TGTGCTCTTGGGGAAAGACTCGCCCCTCGGGTTACTGGGGGATACGCGTCCGATAAACTCATCTTT. Translating it yields CALGERLAPRVTGGYASDKLIF. J is TRDJ1 and V is TRDV1; TRDD3 matches 13 bases. With 2 bases clipped from V and 3 bases from J, the junction kept 21 bases outside the gene matches. CDR3 length: 22 residues. Germline V lookup: CDR1 TSWWSYY, CDR2 QGS.

The table lists this clone with a few counts. This DNA's translation and the protein TCRdb lists, from a much larger clone, do not match at residue 21, likely due to a read error; the protein shown is translated from the DNA. The CDR3 region is CALGELGVKGFSTGGFSHLYPDKLIF. In DNA, the CDR3 is TGTGCTCTTGGGGAACTAGGAGTCAAAGGCTTTTCGACTGGGGGATTCTCACACCTGTACCCCGATAAACTCATCTTT. The chain carries TRDV1 and TRDJ1; TRDD3 agrees at 10 bases. Germline V gene lookup returns CDR1 TSWWSYY and CDR2 QGS. Trimming cost V 0 bases and J 3 bases; bases outside gene matches: 34. The CDR3 covers 26 residues.

On this clone: This likely reflects a read error, since a far larger clone is one base away. Other DNA sequences from this sample encode an identical CDR3 as well. The chain has TRDV1 and TRDJ1; TRDD3 agrees at 9 bases. Per the germline V gene, CDR1 is TSWWSYY and CDR2 is QGS. The ends lost 0 bases at V and 11 bases at J; junction bases unmatched: 13. The CDR3 runs to 16 residues. This CDR3 reads CALGELSAGGSSKLIF. The CDR3 region has the DNA TGTGCTCTTGGGGAACTTTCGGCTGGGGGATCCTCTAAGCTCATCTTT.

Remarks on this clone: This sequence is one base from a far larger clone and is likely a read error. Other DNA sequences in the sample encode the same CDR3. CDR3 coding DNA: TGTGCCTTTGGTGGTTCCTCCCCGCTGGGTGATACGGGGAGCGCATGTTTACGGATAGCTACGTACACCGATAAACTCATCTTT. Its protein is CAFGGSSPLGDTGSACLRIATYTDKLIF. The chain combines TRDV3 with TRDJ1; D is perhaps TRDD3 (6 bases). The CDR3 spans 28 residues. The V and J ends lost 2 bases and 0 bases respectively, with 55 bases between them. Germline lookup yields CDR1 TVYSNPD and CDR2 GDNSRS (reference sequence). The full variable domain, in which reference TRDV3 and TRDJ1 provide the parts outside the CDR3, is CDKVTQSSPDQTVASGSEVVLLCTYDTVYSNPDLFWYRIRPDYSFQFVFYGDNSRSEGADFTQGRFSVKHILTQKAFHLVISPVRTEDSATYYCAFGGSSPLGDTGSACLRIATYTDKLIFGKGTRVTVEP.